This TCR beta chain is from a study of regulatory T cells in long-lasting Graves disease. Study at large: Persistent cases took antithyroid drugs over 5 years and stayed TSH receptor antibody positive. Study-level results: Results may be inaccurate due to the small sample size. Persistent patients shared some 2,500 public clonotypes among themselves. Newly diagnosed patients shared fewer, at more than 750.

Stated time point: persistent/refractory GD, antithyroid drugs over 5 years with positive TRAb. Scientists built the TCR library using RNA that was extracted from PBMCs. To make TCR beta libraries, researchers used iRepertoire HTBI primers and Arm-PCR of CDR3 regions. TCRdb processed the multiplex PCR reads anew with MiXCR; each CDR3 protein has one entry. The table lists about 430,000 distinct CDR3 sequences, 21% of them singletons. Comments on this clonotype: The antigen remains unidentified.

Deletions cut 5 bases from V and 0 bases from J, with 9 bases between. The CDR3 has 14 residues. The V gene's germline CDR1 is MNHEY and CDR2 SMNVEV (reference sequence). The sequence was collected from a female donor with Graves disease. The gene calls are TRBV27 and TRBJ2-3; D is perhaps TRBD1 (5 bases). The specimen was peripheral blood mononuclear cells (PBMCs), collected when the disease was refractory, from a patient treated with antithyroid drugs. The CDR3 region is CASSQTVSTDTQYF. The CDR3 nucleotides read TGTGCCAGCAGTCAGACAGTAAGCACAGATACGCAGTATTTT.